This T cell receptor (beta chain) was documented in a study of vaccination and CD4 T cells after COVID-19. Time point: late sampling 161 to 241 days after vaccination in a few convalescent patients. Noted treatment: roughly 10-day PBMC culture with coronavirus spike peptide pools or control peptides (ViraFEST assay). Regarding this clonotype: Its antigen is as yet unknown.

Once obtained from cultured CD4+ T cells, the DNA was sequenced using the Oncomine TCR Beta short-read assay. A single record per CDR3 protein comes from TCRdb applying MiXCR to the PCR reads. The table shows approximately 23,000 distinct CDR3 sequences, with 30% to 40% occurring only once. The V end was cut by 3 bases, the J end by 6 bases, with 12 bases between. This CDR3 contains 14 residues. Germline V gene data show CDR1 as SEHNR and CDR2 as FQNEAQ (reference sequence). The sequenced sample was CD4+ T cells from blood, cultured in vitro, obtained about 7 months after SARS-CoV-2 vaccination. The origin of this receptor is a human donor who had recovered from COVID-19. V is TRBV7-9 and J is TRBJ1-5, with a possible D match to TRBD1 (6 bases). The CDR3 region has the DNA TGTGCCAGCAGCTTGGGGGGCTCGGGTCAGCCCCAGCATTTT. This translates into CASSLGGSGQPQHF.